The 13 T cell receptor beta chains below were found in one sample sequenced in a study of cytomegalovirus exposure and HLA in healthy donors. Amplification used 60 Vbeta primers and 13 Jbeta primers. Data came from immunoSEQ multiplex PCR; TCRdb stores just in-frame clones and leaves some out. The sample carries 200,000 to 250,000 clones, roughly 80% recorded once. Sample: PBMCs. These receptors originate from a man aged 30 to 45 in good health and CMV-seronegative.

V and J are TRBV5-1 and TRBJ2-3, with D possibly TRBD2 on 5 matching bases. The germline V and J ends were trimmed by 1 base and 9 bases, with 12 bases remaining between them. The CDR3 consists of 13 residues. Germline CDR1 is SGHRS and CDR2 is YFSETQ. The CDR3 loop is CASSLTTPGTQYF. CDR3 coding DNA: TGCGCCAGCAGCTTGACTACTCCGGGGACGCAGTATTTT.

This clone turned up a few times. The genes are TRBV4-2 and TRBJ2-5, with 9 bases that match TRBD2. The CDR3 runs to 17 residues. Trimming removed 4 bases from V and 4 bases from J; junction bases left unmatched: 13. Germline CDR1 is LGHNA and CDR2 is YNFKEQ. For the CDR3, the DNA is TGTGCCAGCAGCCCCGGGACTAGCATCATGATCGGAGAGACCCAGTACTTC. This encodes CASSPGTSIMIGETQYF.

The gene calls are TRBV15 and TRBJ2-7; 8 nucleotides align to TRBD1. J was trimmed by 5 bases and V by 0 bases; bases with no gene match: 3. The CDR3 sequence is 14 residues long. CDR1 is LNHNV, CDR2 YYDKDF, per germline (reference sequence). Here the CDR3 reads CATSRDRGPNEQYF. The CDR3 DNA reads TGTGCCACCAGCAGAGACAGGGGGCCGAACGAGCAGTACTTC.

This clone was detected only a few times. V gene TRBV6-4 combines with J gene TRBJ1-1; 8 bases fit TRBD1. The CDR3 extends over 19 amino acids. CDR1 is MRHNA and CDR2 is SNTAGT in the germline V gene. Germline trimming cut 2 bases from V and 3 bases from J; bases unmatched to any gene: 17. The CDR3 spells CASSDERQGARKRYTEAFF. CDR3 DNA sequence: TGTGCCAGCAGTGACGAGAGGCAGGGGGCGCGTAAAAGATACACTGAAGCTTTCTTT.

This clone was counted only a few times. The CDR3, as DNA: TGCGCCAGCAGCCAGGCCAGCTCCTATAATTCACCCCTCCACTTT. Translated, it gives CASSQASSYNSPLHF. The rearrangement uses TRBV4-1 and TRBJ1-6; D gene unclear. Germline CDR1 is MGHRA and CDR2 is YSYEKL. CDR3 length: 15 amino acids. Trimming cost V 3 bases and J 0 bases, with 6 bases left between them.

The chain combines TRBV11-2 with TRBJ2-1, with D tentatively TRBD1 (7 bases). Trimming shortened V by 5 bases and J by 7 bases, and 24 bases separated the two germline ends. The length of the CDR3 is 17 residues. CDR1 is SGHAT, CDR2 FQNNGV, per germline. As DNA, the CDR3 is TGTGCCAGCAGCCCCCTCAGGGGGGCATCTGTTTTAAATGAGCAGTTCTTC. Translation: CASSPLRGASVLNEQFF.

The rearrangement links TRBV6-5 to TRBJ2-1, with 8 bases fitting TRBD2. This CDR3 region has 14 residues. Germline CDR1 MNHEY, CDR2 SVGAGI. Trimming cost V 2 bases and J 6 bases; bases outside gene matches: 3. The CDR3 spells CASSYTGTSNEQFF. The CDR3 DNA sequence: TGTGCCAGCAGTTACACCGGGACTAGCAATGAGCAGTTCTTC.

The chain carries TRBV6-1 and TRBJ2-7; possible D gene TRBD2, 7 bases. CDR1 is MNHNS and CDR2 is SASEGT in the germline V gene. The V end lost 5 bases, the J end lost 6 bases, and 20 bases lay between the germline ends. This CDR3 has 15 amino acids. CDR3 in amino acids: CASSSEAGAFTEQYF. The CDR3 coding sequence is TGTGCCAGCAGTTCAGAGGCGGGGGCCTTCACCGAGCAGTACTTC.

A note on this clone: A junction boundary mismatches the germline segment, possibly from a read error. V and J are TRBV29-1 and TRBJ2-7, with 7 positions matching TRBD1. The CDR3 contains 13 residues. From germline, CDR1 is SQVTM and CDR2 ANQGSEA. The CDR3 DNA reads TGCAGCGTCGAAGGGGACAGTTCCTACGAGCAGTACTTC. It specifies CSVEGDSSYEQYF.

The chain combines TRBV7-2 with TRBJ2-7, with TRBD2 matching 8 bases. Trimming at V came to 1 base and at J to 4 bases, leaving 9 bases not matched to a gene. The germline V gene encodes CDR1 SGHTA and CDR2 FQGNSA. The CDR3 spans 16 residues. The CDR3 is CASSLEGAGGLYEQYF. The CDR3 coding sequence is TGTGCCAGCAGCTTAGAGGGCGCGGGGGGTTTGTACGAGCAGTACTTC.

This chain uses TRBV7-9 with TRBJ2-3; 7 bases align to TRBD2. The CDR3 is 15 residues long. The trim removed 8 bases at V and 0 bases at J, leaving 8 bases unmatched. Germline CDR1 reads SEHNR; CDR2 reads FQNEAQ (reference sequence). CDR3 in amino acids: CASETWGLSTDTQYF. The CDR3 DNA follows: TGTGCCAGCGAAACGTGGGGACTAAGCACAGATACGCAGTATTTT.

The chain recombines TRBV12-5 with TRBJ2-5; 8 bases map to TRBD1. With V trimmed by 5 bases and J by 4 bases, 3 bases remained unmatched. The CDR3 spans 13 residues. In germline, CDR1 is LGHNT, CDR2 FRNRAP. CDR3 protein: CASGPGGGETQYF. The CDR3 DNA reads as TGTGCTAGTGGTCCAGGGGGCGGAGAGACCCAGTACTTC.

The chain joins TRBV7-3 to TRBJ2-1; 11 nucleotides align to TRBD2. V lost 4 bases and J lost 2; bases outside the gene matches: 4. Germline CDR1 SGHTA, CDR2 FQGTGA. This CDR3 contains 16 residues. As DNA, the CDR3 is TGTGCCAGCAGCTCCCTAGCGGGGGGCGCCTACAATGAGCAGTTCTTC. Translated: CASSSLAGGAYNEQFF.